Listed below are T cell receptor beta chains from one sample, sequenced in a study of early T cells in non-severe SARS-CoV-2 infection. MiXCR was run by TCRdb on the 5' RACE reads, yielding one entry per CDR3 protein. The sample carries tens of thousands of distinct CDR3 sequences, about 13% recorded once. The material sequenced was whole blood. The receptors come from an adult who was a healthcare worker with PCR-confirmed SARS-CoV-2 infection or an uninfected control (not recorded which). Both conserved end residues are trimmed from each CDR3. Clone size is not always given. Where it is, it says once, few, many or a class for expanded clones.

few,TRBV5-1,ASRPDGTENNEQF
few,TRBV7-9,ASSLGLAGYNEQF
few,TRBV18,ASSRLIRRVNEKLF
.,TRBV29-1,SVGSGMNTEAF
.,TRBV5-1,ASSPPPSGVGDEQF
few,TRBV28,ASSSWPEQF
.,TRBV28,ASRGGRAITGELF
few,TRBV29-1,SVRQNNEKLF
many,TRBV29-1,SAFPLANQETQY
.,TRBV7-2,ASSLGPSDAYEQY
few,TRBV28,ASSLSGYSYEQY
many,TRBV19,ASSDSGTYGYT
many,TRBV7-2,ASSLRAGDEQF
.,TRBV10-3,ASRGAGANVLT
few,TRBV7-2,ASSKTDTGELF
many,TRBV28,ASSWTGYSNQPQH
.,TRBV12-3/TRBV12-4,ASSSGGRAYEQY
many,TRBV6-6,ASSERTLNTYEQY
.,TRBV29-1,SVLAPWNKQY
.,TRBV6-2/TRBV6-3,ASSLLSGANQPKH